The source of this T cell receptor (beta chain) is a study of cytomegalovirus exposure and HLA in healthy donors. On the study more broadly: Early release data held 75 million to 100 million unique TCRs from HLA-typed donors.

This clone was picked up one time. CDR3 length: 16 residues. Trimming took 4 bases from V and 2 from J, leaving 17 bases between them. Per germline, CDR1 SNHLY and CDR2 FYNNEI. Primers: 60 Vbeta forward and 13 Jbeta reverse. Some clones are missing from TCRdb's copy, which holds only in-frame ones; the method was immunoSEQ multiplex PCR. The sample lists 85,000 to 130,000 clones, approximately 79% occurring once. Specimen: PBMCs. The chain uses TRBV2 and TRBJ2-5, with a possible D match to TRBD2 (7 bases). The receptor was isolated from a man in his fifties or sixties in good health and CMV-seronegative. The CDR3: CASSVRGRGRQETQYF. Here the CDR3 DNA reads TGTGCCAGCAGTGTCCGGGGGCGGGGGAGGCAAGAGACCCAGTACTTC.